A selection of T cell receptor beta chains follows, all from one sample in a study of blood T cells in healthy people across ages. TCRdb reanalysed the 5' RACE reads using MiXCR and keeps one entry per CDR3 protein. In the table there are over a million distinct CDR3 sequences, approximately 39% of which are singletons. Material for sequencing was blood. Source of these receptors: a young woman in good health. Each CDR3 is given with its conserved first and last residue. D genes are given only for firm matches. Only part of the rows carry a size: once, few, many, or a class if the clone is expanded.

clone_size j_call v_call d_call cdr3_aa cdr3_nt
- TRBJ2-4 TRBV5-1 TRBD1 CASSFFTGEQYF TGCGCCAGCAGCTTCTTCACAGGGGAGCAGTACTTC
once TRBJ1-5 TRBV20-1 - CSATGGGGSQPQHF TGCAGTGCTACGGGAGGGGGTGGAAGTCAGCCCCAGCATTTT
few TRBJ2-7 TRBV20-1 - CSASTSNYEQYF TGCAGTGCTAGTACCTCAAACTACGAGCAGTACTTC
- TRBJ2-4 TRBV4-3 - CASSQERVGVQYF TGCGCCAGCAGCCAAGAGAGGGTAGGCGTGCAGTACTTC
few TRBJ1-1 TRBV4-3 - CASSQDTGTKAFF TGCGCCAGCAGCCAAGATACAGGGACGAAGGCTTTCTTT
many TRBJ1-2 TRBV20-1 - CSARLGDYGYTF TGCAGTGCTAGACTAGGGGACTATGGCTACACCTTC
- TRBJ2-3 TRBV28 TRBD2 CASSLMGLAWDTQYF TGTGCCAGCAGTTTGATGGGACTAGCATGGGATACGCAGTATTTT
few TRBJ2-1 TRBV12-3/TRBV12-4 TRBD2 CASSLDSGKMGEQFF TGTGCCAGCAGTTTAGATAGCGGGAAGATGGGTGAGCAGTTCTTC
- TRBJ2-3 TRBV20-1 TRBD2 CSAGTSGRPTQYF TGCAGTGCCGGGACTAGCGGGAGGCCTACGCAGTATTTT
- TRBJ2-2 TRBV27 - CASSNGAGTGELFF TGTGCCAGCAGTAACGGGGCTGGCACCGGGGAGCTGTTTTTT
- TRBJ1-1 TRBV28 - CASRSPGFGAFF TGTGCCAGCAGAAGCCCGGGGTTCGGGGCTTTCTTT
- TRBJ1-4 TRBV5-5 - CASGSSLLRNEKLFF TGTGCCAGCGGTTCCTCGCTTCTCCGTAATGAAAAACTGTTTTTT
- TRBJ2-1 TRBV11-3 TRBD2 CASSPRGGGVDEQFF TGTGCCAGCAGCCCGAGGGGCGGGGGAGTCGATGAGCAGTTCTTC
- TRBJ1-2 TRBV24-1 - CATSDRTATFGYTF TGTGCCACCAGTGACCGGACGGCTACCTTTGGCTACACCTTC
- TRBJ1-5 TRBV5-1 TRBD1 CASSIGQDQPQHF TGCGCCAGCAGCATCGGACAGGACCAGCCCCAGCATTTT
few TRBJ1-2 TRBV29-1 - CSVGPRQALHYGYTF TGCAGCGTTGGACCAAGACAGGCTCTGCACTATGGCTACACCTTC
- TRBJ1-4 TRBV18 - CASSPPGSTNEKLFF TGTGCCAGCTCACCCCCCGGTTCAACTAATGAAAAACTGTTTTTT
- TRBJ1-1 TRBV6-1 - CASSPKRVTEAFF TGTGCCAGCAGTCCGAAGAGGGTAACTGAAGCTTTCTTT
- TRBJ1-1 TRBV7-2 - CASRGRARMNTEAFF TGTGCCAGCAGGGGGCGGGCCAGAATGAACACTGAAGCTTTCTTT
- TRBJ1-4 TRBV4-3 - CASSQGSGINEKLFF TGCGCCAGCAGCCAAGGGTCAGGGATCAATGAAAAACTGTTTTTT
once TRBJ1-1 TRBV18 TRBD1 CASSPEGNRGGEAFF TGTGCCAGCTCACCAGAGGGTAACAGGGGAGGAGAAGCTTTCTTT
- TRBJ2-1 TRBV28 TRBD1 CASRGDRDGNEQFF TGTGCCAGCAGGGGGGACAGGGATGGCAATGAGCAGTTCTTC
- TRBJ2-7 TRBV3-1 TRBD1 CASSRNTGGVYNEQYF TGTGCCAGCAGCCGTAATACAGGGGGCGTTTACAATGAGCAGTACTTC
- TRBJ2-1 TRBV5-1 TRBD2 CASSLPRTSGGYNEQFF TGCGCCAGCAGCTTGCCACGGACTAGCGGGGGCTACAATGAGCAGTTCTTC
- TRBJ2-7 TRBV20-1 TRBD2 CSARVGGSWSYEQYF TGCAGTGCTAGAGTAGGCGGGAGTTGGTCTTACGAGCAGTACTTC
- TRBJ1-2 TRBV29-1 - CSVGGFGRINYGYTF TGCAGCGTTGGAGGGTTTGGCAGAATTAACTATGGCTACACCTTC
- TRBJ1-5 TRBV4-3 - CASSQDRRYSNQPQHF TGCGCCAGCAGCCAAGATCGGCGTTATAGCAATCAGCCCCAGCATTTT
- TRBJ2-5 TRBV15 TRBD2 CASSIGGAQETQYF TGTGCTAGCTCCATCGGGGGGGCCCAGGAGACCCAGTACTTC
- TRBJ2-7 TRBV27 TRBD2 CATSQRGYNEQYF TGTGCAACCAGCCAGCGGGGTTACAATGAGCAGTACTTC
- TRBJ2-2 TRBV6-1 - CASSVKGGGELFF TGTGCCAGCAGTGTCAAGGGGGGCGGGGAGCTGTTTTTT
once TRBJ1-2 TRBV4-3 - CASSQELGQRGYTF TGCGCCAGCAGCCAAGAACTCGGACAGCGTGGCTACACCTTC
- TRBJ2-1 TRBV24-1 - CATSAVGFNEQFF TGTGCCACCAGTGCCGTAGGGTTCAATGAGCAGTTCTTC
many TRBJ2-7 TRBV9 - CASSVAERVSSYEQYF TGTGCCAGCAGCGTAGCTGAGAGGGTAAGCTCCTACGAGCAGTACTTC
few TRBJ2-5 TRBV15 - CATSRSLQETQYF TGTGCCACCAGCAGGTCCCTACAAGAGACCCAGTACTTC
- TRBJ2-1 TRBV5-1 - CASKVLWLDYNEQFF TGCGCCAGCAAAGTTCTCTGGCTAGATTACAATGAGCAGTTCTTC
- TRBJ2-7 TRBV6-2/TRBV6-3 - CASSYPGSSYEQYF TGTGCCAGCAGTTACCCGGGGAGCTCCTACGAGCAGTACTTC
- TRBJ1-5 TRBV10-3 - CAISESSNQPRHF TGTGCCATCAGTGAGAGTAGCAATCAGCCCCGGCATTTT
- TRBJ2-1 TRBV18 TRBD2 CASSKGLAGPASYNEQFF TGTGCCAGCTCAAAAGGGCTAGCGGGGCCAGCCTCCTACAATGAGCAGTTCTTC
- TRBJ2-3 TRBV6-6 - CASILQGYTDTQYF TGTGCCAGCATTCTACAGGGATACACAGATACGCAGTATTTT
- TRBJ2-5 TRBV29-1 - CSFTHGTFRQETQYF TGCAGCTTTACCCATGGGACATTCCGCCAAGAGACCCAGTACTTC
- TRBJ2-3 TRBV25-1 TRBD2 CASSEYKGGAPKGLADTDTQYF TGTGCCAGCAGTGAATATAAGGGCGGGGCGCCCAAGGGACTAGCGGACACAGATACGCAGTATTTT
once TRBJ2-3 TRBV20-1 - CSTTDGRTTDTQYF TGCAGTACTACGGACGGCCGGACCACAGATACGCAGTATTTT
- TRBJ1-3 TRBV12-3/TRBV12-4 - CASITAMGTIYF TGTGCCAGCATCACGGCCATGGGCACCATATATTTT
few TRBJ2-7 TRBV11-2 - CASSPPVKPYEQYF TGTGCCAGCAGCCCCCCTGTGAAGCCCTACGAGCAGTACTTC
- TRBJ1-1 TRBV27 - CASSRRLSTEAFF TGTGCCAGCAGCCGGAGGTTGAGTACTGAAGCTTTCTTT
few TRBJ1-2 TRBV20-1 - CSASPGDYLYGYTF TGCAGTGCTAGTCCGGGAGATTATCTCTATGGCTACACCTTC
- TRBJ2-7 TRBV4-3 - CASSQGWPGSYEQYF TGCGCCAGCAGCCAAGGCTGGCCAGGTTCCTACGAGCAGTACTTC
- TRBJ2-3 TRBV3-1 TRBD1 CASSRLGTGVPDTQYF TGTGCTAGCAGCAGATTGGGGACAGGGGTTCCAGATACGCAGTATTTT
- TRBJ2-1 TRBV20-1 TRBD2 CSPKASGNNEQFF TGCAGTCCCAAGGCTAGCGGAAACAATGAGCAGTTCTTC
few TRBJ2-1 TRBV10-3 - CAISDTGYNEQFF TGTGCCATCAGTGATACGGGCTACAATGAGCAGTTCTTC
- TRBJ2-1 TRBV3-1 - CASSKAGGQYNEQFF TGTGCCAGCAGCAAAGCGGGTGGACAATACAATGAGCAGTTCTTC
- TRBJ2-1 TRBV6-2/TRBV6-3 - CASSYWTDNEQLF TGTGCCAGCAGTTACTGGACAGACAATGAGCAGTTATTC
- TRBJ1-4 TRBV10-3 TRBD1 CAISTGPNGKLFF TGTGCCATTTCGACAGGGCCCAATGGAAAACTGTTTTTT